Shown below are 18 T cell receptor beta chains from a single sample sequenced in a study of T cell responses to AZD1222 COVID-19 vaccine. TCRdb keeps only in-frame clones here, not all; method: immunoSEQ multiplex PCR. Of 65,000 to 75,000 clones detected, around 81% appear once; the ten largest clones hold about 51%. Source: peripheral blood, taken 28 days after the second AZD1222 dose. These receptors originate from an adult who received the AZD1222 COVID-19 vaccine.

The chain is built from TRBV6-5 and TRBJ1-5; D not resolved. Germline V gives CDR1 MNHEY, CDR2 SVGAGI. The CDR3 spans 13 residues. Trimming pared 6 bases from V and 2 bases from J, leaving 8 bases between. CDR3 coding DNA: TGTGCCAGCAGGGGAGGCGGCAATCAGCCCCAGCATTTT. Its translation: CASRGGGNQPQHF.

CDR3 DNA: TGTGCCAGCAGTTACACGGGACAGGGGGCCTACGAGCAGTACTTC. This encodes CASSYTGQGAYEQYF. This rearrangement joins TRBV6-5 to TRBJ2-7, with TRBD1 identical over 11 bases. Per germline, CDR1 MNHEY and CDR2 SVGAGI. The CDR3 is made up of 15 amino acids. V gave up 2 bases and J gave up 2 bases; unmatched junction bases: 2.

The gene calls are TRBV3-1 (or the pseudogene TRBV3-2) and TRBJ1-4; D is uncertain. The CDR3 covers 15 residues. The germline CDR1 and CDR2 sequences are LGHDT and YNNKEL (reference sequence). V was cut by 0 bases and J by 3 bases, with 8 bases left in between. CDR3 in amino acids: CASSQDSSSNEKLFF. CDR3 in DNA: TGTGCCAGCAGCCAAGACAGCAGTTCTAATGAAAAACTGTTTTTT.

This clone was detected once. This chain links TRBV7-8 with TRBJ2-2; D unresolved. V was shortened by 2 bases and J by 3 bases, with 7 bases between the two germline ends. The CDR3 extends over 14 amino acids. CDR1 SGHVS and CDR2 FQNEAQ come from the germline V gene. The CDR3 nucleotides are TGTGCCAGCAGCTTAAACTTGGACACCGGGGAGCTGTTTTTT. This encodes CASSLNLDTGELFF.

The rearrangement uses TRBV5-1 and TRBJ1-1; the match to TRBD1 covers 7 bases. CDR1 and CDR2 (germline): SGHRS, YFSETQ. This CDR3 is 15 amino acids long. With V trimmed by 4 bases and J by 1 base, 7 bases remained unmatched. Here the CDR3 DNA reads TGCGCCAGCAGCACCTCGGGACAGACGAACACTGAAGCTTTCTTT. Translating it yields CASSTSGQTNTEAFF.

The V gene is TRBV2, the J gene TRBJ2-1, with TRBD2 identical over 12 bases. V was pared by 6 bases and J by 4 bases, with 7 bases of the junction left unmatched. The CDR3 sequence is 16 residues long. CDR1 is SNHLY, CDR2 FYNNEI, per germline. The CDR3 loop is CASRFRLAGAYNEQFF. For the CDR3, the DNA is TGTGCCAGCAGGTTTCGACTAGCGGGAGCTTACAATGAGCAGTTCTTC. The whole variable domain, filled in from reference TRBV2 and TRBJ2-1, reads EPEVTQTPSHQVTQMGQEVILRCVPISNHLYFYWYRQILGQKVEFLVSFYNNEISEKSEIFDDQFSVERPDGSNFTLKIRSTKLEDSAMYFCASRFRLAGAYNEQFFGPGTRLTVL.

The chain joins TRBV28 to TRBJ2-7; D may be TRBD2 (5 bases). Germline CDR1 is MDHEN and CDR2 is SYDVKM. The CDR3 sequence is 15 residues long. Trimming stripped 6 bases from V and 4 bases from J, with 19 bases between. CDR3 sequence reads: CASRNSGLFVYEQYF. The CDR3 region has the DNA TGTGCCAGCAGGAACAGCGGACTGTTTGTTTACGAGCAGTACTTC.

The CDR3 DNA follows: TGTGCCAGCAGTTTAAGGGGGAACTATGGCTACACCTTC. Amino acid sequence: CASSLRGNYGYTF. V usage is TRBV12-3 or TRBV12-4 and J usage is TRBJ1-2; D is perhaps TRBD1 (6 bases). The CDR3 totals 13 residues. V lost 2 bases and J 2 bases, leaving 6 bases between the germline ends.

The J gene is TRBJ1-1, the V gene TRBV5-1, with no clear D. The CDR3 consists of 15 residues. V shed 0 bases and J shed 0 bases, with 9 bases lying between them. Germline CDR1 and CDR2: SGHRS and YFSETQ. CDR3 bases: TGCGCCAGCAGCTTGGCCCCGGGTATGAACACTGAAGCTTTCTTT. This codes for CASSLAPGMNTEAFF.

The CDR3: CASSTTGGSQETQYF. The CDR3, as DNA: TGTGCCAGTAGTACGACAGGGGGCTCACAAGAGACCCAGTACTTC. The gene calls are TRBV19 and TRBJ2-5, with 10 positions matching TRBD1. The V gene's germline CDR1 is LNHDA and CDR2 SQIVND (reference sequence). J lost 2 bases, V lost 4 bases, and 4 bases had no gene match. The CDR3 has 15 residues. Based on the CDR3 plus reference TRBV19 and TRBJ2-5, the full variable domain is DGGITQSPKYLFRKEGQNVTLSCEQNLNHDAMYWYRQDPGQGLRLIYYSQIVNDFQKGDIAEGYSVSREKKESFPLTVTSAQKNPTAFYLCASSTTGGSQETQYFGPGTRLLVL.

The chain has TRBV29-1 and TRBJ1-2, with D perhaps matching TRBD1 (6 bases). Germline V gene lookup returns CDR1 SQVTM and CDR2 ANQGSEA. V shed 4 bases and J shed 5 bases, with 8 bases lying between them. The CDR3 contains 11 residues. The CDR3 loop reads CSVGTDYGYTF. The CDR3 bases are TGCAGCGTTGGGACAGATTATGGCTACACCTTC.

The chain combines TRBV19 with TRBJ1-6; TRBD1 is a possible D gene (6 bases). Germline CDR1 LNHDA, CDR2 SQIVND (reference sequence). Deletions cut 2 bases from V and 7 bases from J, with 9 bases between. CDR3 length: 14 amino acids. The CDR3 nucleotides read TGTGCCAGTAGTATACAGGGGAAGAATTCACCCCTCCACTTT. Its translation: CASSIQGKNSPLHF.

The V gene is TRBV27, the J gene TRBJ2-2; D call uncertain. CDR1 and CDR2 from the germline V gene are MNHEY and SMNVEV (reference sequence). The CDR3 sequence is 12 residues long. V lost 5 bases and J lost 2, with 3 bases in between. As DNA, the CDR3 is TGTGCCAGCAGTCACAACACCGGGGAGCTGTTTTTT. This sequence encodes CASSHNTGELFF.

This clone was counted a few times. The rearrangement uses TRBV28 and TRBJ1-3; no firm D call. V lost 3 bases and J 8 bases, leaving 8 bases between the germline ends. Germline V lookup: CDR1 MDHEN, CDR2 SYDVKM. The CDR3 extends over 12 amino acids. The CDR3 loop is CASSLGSDTIYF. CDR3 DNA sequence: TGTGCCAGCAGTTTGGGGTCGGACACCATATATTTT. The whole variable domain, filled in from reference TRBV28 and TRBJ1-3, reads DVKVTQSSRYLVKRTGEKVFLECVQDMDHENMFWYRQDPGLGLRLIYFSYDVKMKEKGDIPEGYSVSREKKERFSLILESASTNQTSMYLCASSLGSDTIYFGEGSWLTVV.

This rearrangement joins TRBV14 to TRBJ2-1; D could derive from TRBD1 or TRBD2 (5 bases each). Germline V gene sequence: CDR1 SGHDN, CDR2 FVKESK. The CDR3 contains 14 residues. The V and J ends lost 3 bases and 7 bases respectively, with 13 bases between them. The CDR3 DNA reads TGTGCCAGCAGCCAGGGACGGCAGCGGAATGAGCAGTTCTTC. Its protein is CASSQGRQRNEQFF. The full variable domain, completed using reference TRBV14 and TRBJ2-1, is EAGVTQFPSHSVIEKGQTVTLRCDPISGHDNLYWYRRVMGKEIKFLLHFVKESKQDESGMPNNRFLAERTGGTYSTLKVQPAELEDSGVYFCASSQGRQRNEQFFGPGTRLTVL.

The chain employs TRBV15 and TRBJ1-2, with 9 bases aligning to TRBD1. This CDR3 region has 17 residues. Per germline, CDR1 LNHNV and CDR2 YYDKDF (reference sequence). The V gene end was trimmed by 0 bases and the J gene end by 4 bases; junction bases not matched to a gene: 9. The DNA of the CDR3 is TGTGCCACCAGCAGAGATTTGGGACAGGGTTGGGGCTATGGCTACACCTTC. Its protein product is CATSRDLGQGWGYGYTF.

This chain joins TRBV12-3 or TRBV12-4 and TRBJ2-3; D is unresolved. The CDR3 has 13 residues. Deletions cut 1 base from V and 5 bases from J, with 7 bases between. The CDR3 loop reads CASSLGQLDTQYF. For the CDR3, the DNA is TGTGCCAGCAGTTTAGGACAACTAGATACGCAGTATTTT.

The V and J genes are TRBV5-1 and TRBJ2-7; the match to TRBD2 covers 9 bases. V trimming: 4 bases; J trimming: 1 base; junction bases outside the gene matches: 9. The CDR3 consists of 16 residues. The V gene's germline CDR1 is SGHRS and CDR2 YFSETQ. The DNA for the CDR3 is TGCGCCAGCAGCGAGGCTAGCGGGATAAGGTCCTACGAGCAGTACTTC. It yields the protein CASSEASGIRSYEQYF.